The rows below give T cell receptor beta chains drawn from one sample of a study of blood T cell repertoires in COVID-19. Clones were sequenced by immunoSEQ multiplex PCR, and TCRdb holds only the in-frame ones, with some missing. The repertoire includes fewer than 60,000 clones, less than 80% of them detected once, and around a quarter sits in the top ten. The sequencing input was peripheral blood. These receptors all come from a man in his sixties or seventies with acute or convalescent COVID-19. Both conserved end residues are part of each CDR3. D genes are given only for firm matches. Size is stated for part of the rows, as once, few or many counts, or as a class when the clone is expanded.

len: 17; j_gene: TRBJ2-5; v_gene: TRBV27; abundance: .; d_gene: .; CDR3nt: TGTGCCAGCAGCCTTTCCCCTCCCCCACTAATCCAAGAGACCCAGTACTTC; CDR3aa: CASSLSPPPLIQETQYF
len: 11; j_gene: TRBJ1-1; v_gene: TRBV5-6; abundance: .; d_gene: .; CDR3nt: TGTGCCAGCAGCTTGGAGGGGTCAACTTTCTTT; CDR3aa: CASSLEGSTFF
len: 13; j_gene: TRBJ1-5; v_gene: TRBV6-5; abundance: .; d_gene: TRBD1; CDR3nt: TGTGCCAGCAGCCGGACAGGGGGGCAGCCCCAGCATTTT; CDR3aa: CASSRTGGQPQHF
len: 14; j_gene: TRBJ2-2; v_gene: TRBV5-4; abundance: .; d_gene: TRBD2; CDR3nt: TGTGCCAGCAGCCCTAGCGGGGGCCACGGGGAGCTGTTTTTT; CDR3aa: CASSPSGGHGELFF
len: 17; j_gene: TRBJ2-3; v_gene: TRBV6-1; abundance: .; d_gene: TRBD2; CDR3nt: TGTGCCAGCAGTGAATCGGGACTAGCGGGAGGTACAGATACGCAGTATTTT; CDR3aa: CASSESGLAGGTDTQYF
len: 13; j_gene: TRBJ1-2; v_gene: TRBV9; abundance: .; d_gene: .; CDR3nt: TGTGCCAGCAGCGTATCGGGAAACTATGGCTACACCTTC; CDR3aa: CASSVSGNYGYTF
len: 15; j_gene: TRBJ2-7; v_gene: TRBV27; abundance: .; d_gene: TRBD1; CDR3nt: TGTGCCAGCAGTCCTCAACAGGGGGGTCGGCACGAGCAGTACTTC; CDR3aa: CASSPQQGGRHEQYF
len: 16; j_gene: TRBJ1-4; v_gene: TRBV5-1; abundance: few; d_gene: .; CDR3nt: TGCGCCAGCAGCTATGCGGGGGCAGTAACTAATGAAAAACTGTTTTTT; CDR3aa: CASSYAGAVTNEKLFF
len: 13; j_gene: TRBJ2-7; v_gene: TRBV7-3; abundance: .; d_gene: TRBD2; CDR3nt: TGTGCCAGCAGCTCGGGGAGGGGATACGAGCAGTACTTC; CDR3aa: CASSSGRGYEQYF
len: 16; j_gene: TRBJ2-1; v_gene: TRBV7-6; abundance: .; d_gene: TRBD1; CDR3nt: TGTGCCAGCAGCCCCATGGGGACAGGGGCGAACAATGAGCAGTTCTTC; CDR3aa: CASSPMGTGANNEQFF
len: 15; j_gene: TRBJ2-7; v_gene: TRBV11-2; abundance: .; d_gene: .; CDR3nt: TGTGCCAGCAGCTTAGGTCCAGGGGTGAGGCACGAGCAGTACTTC; CDR3aa: CASSLGPGVRHEQYF
len: 16; j_gene: TRBJ2-5; v_gene: TRBV5-1; abundance: .; d_gene: TRBD2; CDR3nt: TGCGCCAGCAGCGTTGTAGCGGGGGGGCGCTCGGGGACCCAGTACTTC; CDR3aa: CASSVVAGGRSGTQYF
len: 15; j_gene: TRBJ1-5; v_gene: TRBV10-3; abundance: .; d_gene: .; CDR3nt: TGTGCCACCGCGGAGACAAGGGGAGGTAATCAGCCCCAGCATTTT; CDR3aa: CATAETRGGNQPQHF
len: 11; j_gene: TRBJ1-1; v_gene: TRBV28; abundance: .; d_gene: .; CDR3nt: TGTGCCAGCTCAGAAAACACTGAAGCTTTCTTT; CDR3aa: CASSENTEAFF
len: 15; j_gene: TRBJ1-5; v_gene: TRBV6-2/TRBV6-3; abundance: .; d_gene: .; CDR3nt: TGTGCCAGCAGTCCCGGGGTGCGGGGCAATCAGCCCCAGCATTTT; CDR3aa: CASSPGVRGNQPQHF
len: 13; j_gene: TRBJ1-1; v_gene: TRBV18; abundance: .; d_gene: TRBD1; CDR3nt: TGTGCCAGCCGGACAGGGGAGAACACTGAAGCTTTCTTT; CDR3aa: CASRTGENTEAFF
len: 13; j_gene: TRBJ1-6; v_gene: TRBV25-1; abundance: .; d_gene: .; CDR3nt: TGTGCCAGCATTCGAGGGTTTAATTCACCCCTCCACTTT; CDR3aa: CASIRGFNSPLHF
len: 13; j_gene: TRBJ2-5; v_gene: TRBV27; abundance: .; d_gene: .; CDR3nt: TGTGCCAGCAGTTTCAGGGGCCAAGAGACCCAGTACTTC; CDR3aa: CASSFRGQETQYF
len: 14; j_gene: TRBJ1-1; v_gene: TRBV5-8; abundance: .; d_gene: TRBD1; CDR3nt: TGTGCCAGCAGCCCGGGGGACAGGTACACTGAAGCTTTCTTT; CDR3aa: CASSPGDRYTEAFF
len: 16; j_gene: TRBJ2-2; v_gene: TRBV7-2; abundance: .; d_gene: .; CDR3nt: TGTGCCAGCAGCTTATTTGGCGGCCTTAACACCGGGGAGCTGTTTTTT; CDR3aa: CASSLFGGLNTGELFF
len: 13; j_gene: TRBJ1-2; v_gene: TRBV7-2; abundance: .; d_gene: TRBD1; CDR3nt: TGTGCCAGCAGCCAACAGGGGGGATCTGGCTACACCTTC; CDR3aa: CASSQQGGSGYTF